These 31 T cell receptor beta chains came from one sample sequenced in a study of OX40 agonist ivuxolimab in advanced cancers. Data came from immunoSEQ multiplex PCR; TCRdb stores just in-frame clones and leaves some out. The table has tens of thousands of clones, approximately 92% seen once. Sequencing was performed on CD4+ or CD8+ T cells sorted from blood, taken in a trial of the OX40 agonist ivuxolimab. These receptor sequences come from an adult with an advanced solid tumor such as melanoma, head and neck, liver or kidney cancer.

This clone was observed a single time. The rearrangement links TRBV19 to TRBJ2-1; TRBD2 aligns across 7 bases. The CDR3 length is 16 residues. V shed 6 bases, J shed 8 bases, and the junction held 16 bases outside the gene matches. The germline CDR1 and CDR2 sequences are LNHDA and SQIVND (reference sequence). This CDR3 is CASSAFTTGGEYEQFF. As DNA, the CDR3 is TGTGCCAGTAGCGCTTTTACGACTGGGGGGGAATATGAGCAGTTCTTC.

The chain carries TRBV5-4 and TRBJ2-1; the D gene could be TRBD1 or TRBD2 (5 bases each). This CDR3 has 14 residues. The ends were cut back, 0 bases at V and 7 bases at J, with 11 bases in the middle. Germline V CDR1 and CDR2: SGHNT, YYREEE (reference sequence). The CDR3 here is CASSLAWGSNEQFF. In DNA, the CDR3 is TGTGCCAGCAGCTTGGCCTGGGGGTCAAATGAGCAGTTCTTC.

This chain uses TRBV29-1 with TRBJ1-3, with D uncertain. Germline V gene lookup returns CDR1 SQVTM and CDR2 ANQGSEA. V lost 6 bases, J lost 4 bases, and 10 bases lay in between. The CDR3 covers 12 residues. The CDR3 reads CSVWPEGNTIYF. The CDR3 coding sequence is TGCAGCGTCTGGCCTGAAGGAAACACCATATATTTT.

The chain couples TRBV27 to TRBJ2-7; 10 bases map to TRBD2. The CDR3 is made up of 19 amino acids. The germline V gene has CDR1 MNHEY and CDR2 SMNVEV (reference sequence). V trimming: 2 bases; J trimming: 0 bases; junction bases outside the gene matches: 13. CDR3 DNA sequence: TGTGCCAGCAGTTTAGATGTTCACGGACTAGCGGAAAACTCCTACGAGCAGTACGTC. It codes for CASSLDVHGLAENSYEQYV.

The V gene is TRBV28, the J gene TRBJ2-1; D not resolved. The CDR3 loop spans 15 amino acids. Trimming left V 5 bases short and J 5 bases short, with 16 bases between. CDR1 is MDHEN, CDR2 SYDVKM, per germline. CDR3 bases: TGTGCCAGCAGTATTTTTTCCTACACTGACAATGAGCAGTTCTTC. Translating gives CASSIFSYTDNEQFF.

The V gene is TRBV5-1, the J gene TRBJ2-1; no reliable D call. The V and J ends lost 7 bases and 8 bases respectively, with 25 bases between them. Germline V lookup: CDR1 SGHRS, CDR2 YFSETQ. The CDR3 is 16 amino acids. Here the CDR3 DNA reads TGCGCCAGCGCCGAAGACGGATTTACGATTCTGGATGAGCAGTTCTTC. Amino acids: CASAEDGFTILDEQFF.

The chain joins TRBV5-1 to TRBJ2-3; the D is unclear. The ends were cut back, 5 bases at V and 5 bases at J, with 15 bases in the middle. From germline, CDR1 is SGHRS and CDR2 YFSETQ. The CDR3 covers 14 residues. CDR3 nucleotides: TGCGCCAGCAGGCTGAGAGGTCCGGGAGATACGCAGTATTTT. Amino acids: CASRLRGPGDTQYF.

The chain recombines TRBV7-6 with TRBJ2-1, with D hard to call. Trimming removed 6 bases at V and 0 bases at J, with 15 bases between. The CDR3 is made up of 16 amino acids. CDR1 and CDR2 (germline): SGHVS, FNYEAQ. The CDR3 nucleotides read TGTGCCAGCAGTCCCCTAGTATTCACCTCCTACAATGAGCAGTTCTTC. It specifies CASSPLVFTSYNEQFF.

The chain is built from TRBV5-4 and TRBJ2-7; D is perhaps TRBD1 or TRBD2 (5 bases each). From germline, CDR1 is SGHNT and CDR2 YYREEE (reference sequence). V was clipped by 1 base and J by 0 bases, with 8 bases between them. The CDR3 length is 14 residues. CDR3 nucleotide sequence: TGTGCCAGCAGCTTGTGGGGGAGCTCCTACGAGCAGTACTTC. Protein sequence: CASSLWGSSYEQYF.

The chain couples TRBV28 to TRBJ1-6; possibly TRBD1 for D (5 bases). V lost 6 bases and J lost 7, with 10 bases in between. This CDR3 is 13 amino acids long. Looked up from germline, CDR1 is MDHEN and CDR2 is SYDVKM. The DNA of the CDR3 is TGTGCCAGCAGACCCGGGGGGAATTCACCCCTCCACTTT. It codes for CASRPGGNSPLHF.

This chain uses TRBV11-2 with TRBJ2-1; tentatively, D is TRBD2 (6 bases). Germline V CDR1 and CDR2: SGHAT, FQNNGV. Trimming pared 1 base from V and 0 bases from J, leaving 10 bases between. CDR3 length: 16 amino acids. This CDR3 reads CASSLGGLSSYNEQFF. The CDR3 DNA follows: TGTGCCAGCAGCTTAGGGGGACTGAGCTCCTACAATGAGCAGTTCTTC.

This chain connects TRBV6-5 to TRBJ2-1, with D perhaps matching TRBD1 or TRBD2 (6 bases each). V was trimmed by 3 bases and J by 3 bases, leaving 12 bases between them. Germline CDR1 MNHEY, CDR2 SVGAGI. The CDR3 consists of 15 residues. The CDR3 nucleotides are TGTGCCAGCAGTTATTGGGGGGCCTTCTACAATGAGCAGTTCTTC. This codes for CASSYWGAFYNEQFF.

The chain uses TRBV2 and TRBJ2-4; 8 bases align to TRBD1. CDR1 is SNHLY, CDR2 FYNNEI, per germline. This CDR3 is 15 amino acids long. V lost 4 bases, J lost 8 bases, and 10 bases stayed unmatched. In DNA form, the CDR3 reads TGTGCCAGCAGTGCCTGGGACAGGTGGGCGGACATTCAGTACTTC. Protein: CASSAWDRWADIQYF.

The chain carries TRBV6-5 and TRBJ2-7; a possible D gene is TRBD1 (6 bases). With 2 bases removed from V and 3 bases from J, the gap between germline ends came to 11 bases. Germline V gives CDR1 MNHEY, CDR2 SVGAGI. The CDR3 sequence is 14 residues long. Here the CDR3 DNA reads TGTGCCAGCAGTTACCAGACAGGATACTACGAGCAGTACTTC. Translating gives CASSYQTGYYEQYF.

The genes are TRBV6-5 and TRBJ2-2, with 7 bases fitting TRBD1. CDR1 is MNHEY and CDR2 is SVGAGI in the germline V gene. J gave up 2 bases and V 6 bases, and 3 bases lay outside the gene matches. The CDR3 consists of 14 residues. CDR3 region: CASRGGQNTGELFF. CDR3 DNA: TGTGCCAGCAGAGGGGGCCAAAACACCGGGGAGCTGTTTTTT.

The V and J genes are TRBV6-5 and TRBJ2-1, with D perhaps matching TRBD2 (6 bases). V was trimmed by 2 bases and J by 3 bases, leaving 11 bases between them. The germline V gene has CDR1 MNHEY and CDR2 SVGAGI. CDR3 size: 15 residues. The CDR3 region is CASSYRDLDYNEQFF. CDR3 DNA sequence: TGTGCCAGCAGTTACCGGGACTTGGACTACAATGAGCAGTTCTTC.

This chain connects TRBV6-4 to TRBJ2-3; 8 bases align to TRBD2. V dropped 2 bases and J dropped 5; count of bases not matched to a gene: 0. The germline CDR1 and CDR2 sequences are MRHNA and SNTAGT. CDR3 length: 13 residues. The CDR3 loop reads CASSDSGRDTQYF. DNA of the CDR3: TGTGCCAGCAGTGACAGCGGGAGAGATACGCAGTATTTT.

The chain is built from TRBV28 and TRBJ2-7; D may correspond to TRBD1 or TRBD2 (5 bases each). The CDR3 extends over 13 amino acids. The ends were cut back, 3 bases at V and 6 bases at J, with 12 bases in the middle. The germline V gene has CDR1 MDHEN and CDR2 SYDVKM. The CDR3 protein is CASSFRQGAEQYV. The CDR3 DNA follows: TGTGCCAGCAGTTTCCGCCAGGGAGCCGAGCAGTACGTC.

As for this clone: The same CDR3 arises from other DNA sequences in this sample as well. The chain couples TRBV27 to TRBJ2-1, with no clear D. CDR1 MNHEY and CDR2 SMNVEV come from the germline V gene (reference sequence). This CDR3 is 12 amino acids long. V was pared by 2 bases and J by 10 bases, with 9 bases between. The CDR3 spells CASSLPYGEQFF. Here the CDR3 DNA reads TGTGCCAGCAGTTTACCATATGGGGAGCAGTTCTTC.

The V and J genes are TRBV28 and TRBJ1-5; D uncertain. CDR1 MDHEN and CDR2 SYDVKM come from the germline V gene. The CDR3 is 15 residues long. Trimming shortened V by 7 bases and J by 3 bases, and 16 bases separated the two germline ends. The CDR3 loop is CASIESATPNQPQHF. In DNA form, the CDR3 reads TGTGCCAGCATCGAGTCGGCTACTCCCAATCAGCCCCAGCATTTT.

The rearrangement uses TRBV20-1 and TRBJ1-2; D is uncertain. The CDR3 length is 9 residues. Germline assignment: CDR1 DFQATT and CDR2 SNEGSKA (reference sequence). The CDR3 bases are TGCAGCGCTTGGGAGGGCTACACCTTC. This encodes CSAWEGYTF.

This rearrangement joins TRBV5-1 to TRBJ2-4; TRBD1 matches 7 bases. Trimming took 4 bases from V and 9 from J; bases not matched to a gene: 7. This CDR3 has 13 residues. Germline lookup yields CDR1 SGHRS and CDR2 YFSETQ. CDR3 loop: CASSSEQGIIQYF. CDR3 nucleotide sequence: TGCGCCAGCAGCAGCGAACAGGGGATCATTCAGTACTTC.

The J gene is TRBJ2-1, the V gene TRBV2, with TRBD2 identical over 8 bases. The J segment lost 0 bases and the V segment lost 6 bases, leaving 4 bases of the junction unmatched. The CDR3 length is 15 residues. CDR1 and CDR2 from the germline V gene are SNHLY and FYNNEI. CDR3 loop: CASSGRDLSYNEQFF. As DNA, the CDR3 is TGTGCCAGCAGCGGGAGGGATCTCTCCTACAATGAGCAGTTCTTC.

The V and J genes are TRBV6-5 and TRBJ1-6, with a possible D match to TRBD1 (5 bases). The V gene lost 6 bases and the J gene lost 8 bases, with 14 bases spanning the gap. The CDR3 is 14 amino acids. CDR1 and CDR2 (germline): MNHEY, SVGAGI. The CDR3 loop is CASRAGYWDSPLHF. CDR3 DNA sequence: TGTGCCAGCAGGGCAGGGTACTGGGATTCACCCCTCCACTTT.

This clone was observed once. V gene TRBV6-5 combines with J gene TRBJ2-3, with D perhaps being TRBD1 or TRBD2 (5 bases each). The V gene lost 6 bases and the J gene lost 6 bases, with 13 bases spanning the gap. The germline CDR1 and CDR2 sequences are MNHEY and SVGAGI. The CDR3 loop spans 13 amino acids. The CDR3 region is CASRGGWGDTQYF. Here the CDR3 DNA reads TGTGCCAGCAGGGGCGGATGGGGGGATACGCAGTATTTT.

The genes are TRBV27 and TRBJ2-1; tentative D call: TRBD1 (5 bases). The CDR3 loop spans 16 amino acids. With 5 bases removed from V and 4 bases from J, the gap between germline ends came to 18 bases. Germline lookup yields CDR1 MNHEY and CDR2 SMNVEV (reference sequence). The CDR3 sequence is CASSPQHYRQYNEQFF. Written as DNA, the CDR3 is TGTGCCAGCAGTCCACAGCACTACAGGCAATACAATGAGCAGTTCTTC.

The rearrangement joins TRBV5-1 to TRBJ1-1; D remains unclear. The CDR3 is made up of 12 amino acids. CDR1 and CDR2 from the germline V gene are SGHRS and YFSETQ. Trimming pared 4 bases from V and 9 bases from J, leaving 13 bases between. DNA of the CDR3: TGCGCCAGCAGCGTGGAAAGTGGGAAAGCTTTCTTT. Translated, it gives CASSVESGKAFF.

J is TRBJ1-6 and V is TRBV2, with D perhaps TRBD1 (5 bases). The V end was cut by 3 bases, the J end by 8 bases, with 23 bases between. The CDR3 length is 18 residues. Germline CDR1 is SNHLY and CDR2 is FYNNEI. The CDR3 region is CASSDTWPLGGGDSPLHF. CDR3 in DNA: TGTGCCAGCAGTGATACTTGGCCTCTCGGGGGTGGGGATTCACCCCTCCACTTT.

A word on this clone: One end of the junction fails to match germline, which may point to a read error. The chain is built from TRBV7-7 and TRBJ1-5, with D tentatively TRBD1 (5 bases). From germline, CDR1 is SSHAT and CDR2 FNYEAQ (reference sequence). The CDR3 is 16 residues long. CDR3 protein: CASTPGPQGREQPQHF. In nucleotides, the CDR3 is TGTGCTAGCACCCCCGGCCCTCAGGGAAGGGAACAGCCCCAGCATTTT. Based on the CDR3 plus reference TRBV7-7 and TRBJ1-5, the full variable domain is GAGVSQSPRYKVTKRGQDVTLRCDPISSHATLYWYQQALGQGPEFLTYFNYEAQPDKSGLPSDRFSAERPEGSISTLTIQRTEQRDSAMYRCASTPGPQGREQPQHFGDGTRLSIL.

The CDR3 DNA reads as TGTGCCAGCAGCGTCGGACAGTTAAGCTACGAGCAGTACGTC. Amino acids: CASSVGQLSYEQYV. This chain connects TRBV7-4 to TRBJ2-7; D is perhaps TRBD1 (6 bases). Looked up from germline, CDR1 is SGHVT and CDR2 is SQSDAQ. V shed 5 bases and J shed 3 bases, with 14 bases lying between them. The length of the CDR3 is 14 residues.

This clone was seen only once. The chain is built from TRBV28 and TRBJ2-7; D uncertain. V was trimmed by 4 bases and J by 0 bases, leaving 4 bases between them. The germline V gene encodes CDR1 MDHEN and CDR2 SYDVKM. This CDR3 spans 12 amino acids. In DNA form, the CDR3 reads TGTGCCAGCAGTTACAACTCCTACGAGCAGTACTTC. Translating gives CASSYNSYEQYF.